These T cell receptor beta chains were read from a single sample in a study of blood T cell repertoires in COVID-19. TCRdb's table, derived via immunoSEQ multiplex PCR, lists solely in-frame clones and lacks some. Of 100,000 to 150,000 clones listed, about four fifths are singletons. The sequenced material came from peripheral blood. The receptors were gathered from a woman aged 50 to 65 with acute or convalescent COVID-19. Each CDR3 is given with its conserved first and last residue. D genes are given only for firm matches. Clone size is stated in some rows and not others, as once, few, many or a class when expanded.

DNA: TGTGCCAGTAGGAGGGCAGCCAACTCCTACAATGAGCAGTTCTTC; CDR3: CASRRAANSYNEQFF; V: TRBV19; J: TRBJ2-1; size: .; D: .
DNA: TGTGCCAGCAGCTTGGCGGGAGGGGACGCTTTACCCCTCCACTTT; CDR3: CASSLAGGDALPLHF; V: TRBV5-5; J: TRBJ1-6; size: .; D: .
DNA: TGTGCCATCAGTGAGTTCCCCCGGGACTCGGTCTTCTACAATGAGCAGTTCTTC; CDR3: CAISEFPRDSVFYNEQFF; V: TRBV10-3; J: TRBJ2-1; size: .; D: .
DNA: TGTGCCACCAGCAGAGATCGGGACAGGGGAAACAATCAGCCCCAGCATTTT; CDR3: CATSRDRDRGNNQPQHF; V: TRBV15; J: TRBJ1-5; size: .; D: TRBD1
DNA: TGTGCCAGCAGTTTCGGGGGTCAGCCCCAGCATTTT; CDR3: CASSFGGQPQHF; V: TRBV12-3/TRBV12-4; J: TRBJ1-5; size: .; D: .
DNA: TGCGCCAGCAGCCAAGTAGCGGGGGGCTACGAGCAGTACTTC; CDR3: CASSQVAGGYEQYF; V: TRBV4-1; J: TRBJ2-7; size: few; D: TRBD2
DNA: TGTGCCAGCAGCCCCTTAGGGGGGGCGCGGGGCTACACCTTC; CDR3: CASSPLGGARGYTF; V: TRBV3-1/TRBV3-2; J: TRBJ1-2; size: .; D: .
DNA: TGTGCCAGCAGCGCCGACAGGGGATTGAACTATGGCTACACCTTC; CDR3: CASSADRGLNYGYTF; V: TRBV9; J: TRBJ1-2; size: .; D: TRBD1
DNA: TGTGCTAGTGGTTTGGTATTGGGACAGGGGTTCGACGAGCAGTACTTC; CDR3: CASGLVLGQGFDEQYF; V: TRBV12-5; J: TRBJ2-7; size: many; D: TRBD1
DNA: TGTGCCAGTAGCATCTGGCGTTCGACAGGGTACACCGGGGAGCTGTTTTTT; CDR3: CASSIWRSTGYTGELFF; V: TRBV19; J: TRBJ2-2; size: few; D: TRBD1
DNA: TGTGCCAGCAGCTCCACAGGGGCTGAAGCTTTCTTT; CDR3: CASSSTGAEAFF; V: TRBV7-9; J: TRBJ1-1; size: .; D: TRBD1